This is a list of T cell receptor beta chains from one sample in a study. Using immunoSEQ multiplex PCR, the repertoire was profiled, and TCRdb retains in-frame clones only, with some absent. The sample lists about 50,000 clones; approximately 93% were seen once. What was sequenced was PBMCs. These receptors all come from a man aged 35 to 55 with rheumatoid arthritis. Both conserved end residues are part of each CDR3. A D gene is named only where the DNA matches it firmly. Only part of the rows carry a size: once, few, many, or a class if the clone is expanded.

v_gene: TRBV28
d_gene: -
j_gene: TRBJ2-1
abundance: -
CDR3nt: TGTGCCAGCATACAGTACGGAAGTGAGCAGTTCTTC
CDR3aa: CASIQYGSEQFF

v_gene: TRBV9
d_gene: -
j_gene: TRBJ1-6
abundance: -
CDR3nt: TGTGCCAGCAGTCTGGCACGAGGGACGCGTAGTTCACCCCTCCACTTT
CDR3aa: CASSLARGTRSSPLHF

v_gene: TRBV3-1/TRBV3-2
d_gene: -
j_gene: TRBJ1-1
abundance: -
CDR3nt: TGTGCCAGCAGCCAAGGGACAGCCCCCACTGAAGCTTTCTTT
CDR3aa: CASSQGTAPTEAFF

v_gene: TRBV5-1
d_gene: -
j_gene: TRBJ2-2
abundance: -
CDR3nt: TGCGCCAGCAGCTTGGCGGCGTGGGGCAGGGCCACCGGGGAGCTGTTTTTT
CDR3aa: CASSLAAWGRATGELFF

v_gene: TRBV7-2
d_gene: -
j_gene: TRBJ2-2
abundance: -
CDR3nt: TGTGCCAGCAGCCTTTTTTGGACTCCCGCAACCGGGGAGCTGTTTTTT
CDR3aa: CASSLFWTPATGELFF

v_gene: TRBV6-5
d_gene: TRBD2
j_gene: TRBJ2-1
abundance: -
CDR3nt: TGTGCCAGCACCCAAGCGGGGGGGCCCTACAATGAGCAGTTCTTC
CDR3aa: CASTQAGGPYNEQFF

v_gene: TRBV7-8
d_gene: -
j_gene: TRBJ2-7
abundance: few
CDR3nt: TGTGCCAGCAGCGAGGGGGACCGAACCTACGAGCAGTACTTC
CDR3aa: CASSEGDRTYEQYF

v_gene: TRBV5-5
d_gene: -
j_gene: TRBJ2-7
abundance: -
CDR3nt: TGTGCCAGCAGCTTCCTAGTGGCGGGCGAGCAGTACTTC
CDR3aa: CASSFLVAGEQYF

v_gene: TRBV19
d_gene: -
j_gene: TRBJ2-7
abundance: -
CDR3nt: TGTGCCAGTAGTATTCAGGGGCCAGGGTACTACGAGCAGTACTTC
CDR3aa: CASSIQGPGYYEQYF

v_gene: TRBV9
d_gene: TRBD1
j_gene: TRBJ1-4
abundance: -
CDR3nt: TGTGCCAGCAGCAGTGACAGGGGGTCGCCTAATGAAAAACTGTTTTTT
CDR3aa: CASSSDRGSPNEKLFF

v_gene: TRBV13
d_gene: TRBD1
j_gene: TRBJ1-2
abundance: -
CDR3nt: TGTGCCAGCAGCCAGACTCGCAGGGACAGGGGACCCAACTATGGCTACACCTTC
CDR3aa: CASSQTRRDRGPNYGYTF

v_gene: TRBV4-1
d_gene: -
j_gene: TRBJ2-7
abundance: -
CDR3nt: TGCGCCAGCAGCCAAGTCCAAGGGGCCTCCTACGAGCAGTACTTC
CDR3aa: CASSQVQGASYEQYF

v_gene: TRBV4-3
d_gene: -
j_gene: TRBJ2-2
abundance: -
CDR3nt: TGCGCCAGCAGCCAAGTGTTAGTGCACACCGGGGAGCTGTTTTTT
CDR3aa: CASSQVLVHTGELFF

v_gene: TRBV5-1
d_gene: -
j_gene: TRBJ1-2
abundance: -
CDR3nt: TGCGCCAGCAGCAAAGGACAGCCCAACTATGGCTACACCTTC
CDR3aa: CASSKGQPNYGYTF

v_gene: TRBV5-1
d_gene: -
j_gene: TRBJ2-2
abundance: -
CDR3nt: TGCGCCAGCAGCTCCTATAACTCGCCGGACACCGGGGAGCTGTTTTTT
CDR3aa: CASSSYNSPDTGELFF

v_gene: TRBV30
d_gene: -
j_gene: TRBJ1-1
abundance: -
CDR3nt: TGTGCCTGGAGTGTACATCGGAACACTGAAGCTTTCTTT
CDR3aa: CAWSVHRNTEAFF

v_gene: TRBV3-1/TRBV3-2
d_gene: -
j_gene: TRBJ1-6
abundance: -
CDR3nt: TGTGCCAGCAGCCAAGCAGTTTCCTCCTATAATTCACCCCTCCACTTT
CDR3aa: CASSQAVSSYNSPLHF

v_gene: TRBV19
d_gene: TRBD1
j_gene: TRBJ1-1
abundance: -
CDR3nt: TGTGCCAGTAGTATAGCCCGCCAGGGGGCCGGGAACACTGAAGCTTTCTTT
CDR3aa: CASSIARQGAGNTEAFF

v_gene: TRBV5-1
d_gene: -
j_gene: TRBJ2-1
abundance: -
CDR3nt: TGCGCCAGCAGCTTGGATAGGGCTAGCGCAAATGAGCAGTTCTTC
CDR3aa: CASSLDRASANEQFF

v_gene: TRBV19
d_gene: TRBD2
j_gene: TRBJ2-7
abundance: -
CDR3nt: TGTGCCAGTAGGGGACTAGCGGGCGGCTCCTACGAGCAGTACTTC
CDR3aa: CASRGLAGGSYEQYF

v_gene: TRBV30
d_gene: -
j_gene: TRBJ1-5
abundance: -
CDR3nt: TGTGCCTGGAGTGGGGGGGGCAATCAGCCCCAGCATTTT
CDR3aa: CAWSGGGNQPQHF

v_gene: TRBV7-3
d_gene: -
j_gene: TRBJ2-2
abundance: -
CDR3nt: TGTGCCAGCAGCTTATTTCAGGGTGGGAGCACCGGGGAGCTGTTTTTT
CDR3aa: CASSLFQGGSTGELFF

v_gene: TRBV7-3
d_gene: -
j_gene: TRBJ2-3
abundance: -
CDR3nt: TGTGCCAGCAGCTTAATAGCTAGCGAGAGCCAGGATACGCAGTATTTT
CDR3aa: CASSLIASESQDTQYF

v_gene: TRBV5-4
d_gene: -
j_gene: TRBJ1-2
abundance: -
CDR3nt: TGTGCCAGCAGCTCTAGACAGGACCACTATGGCTACACCTTC
CDR3aa: CASSSRQDHYGYTF

v_gene: TRBV7-9
d_gene: -
j_gene: TRBJ2-2
abundance: -
CDR3nt: TGTGCCAGCAGCTTTAGGGACACCGGGGAGCTGTTTTTT
CDR3aa: CASSFRDTGELFF

v_gene: TRBV5-6
d_gene: -
j_gene: TRBJ1-2
abundance: -
CDR3nt: TGTGCCAGCAGCTTGGACCGTAACTATGGCTACACCTTC
CDR3aa: CASSLDRNYGYTF

v_gene: TRBV18
d_gene: TRBD1
j_gene: TRBJ1-5
abundance: -
CDR3nt: TGTGCCAGCTCACGGGGACAGGGATGGGATAGCAATCAGCCCCAGCATTTT
CDR3aa: CASSRGQGWDSNQPQHF

v_gene: TRBV19
d_gene: -
j_gene: TRBJ2-2
abundance: -
CDR3nt: TGTGCCAGTAGTAACAGGGCGGACACCGGGGAGCTGTTTTTT
CDR3aa: CASSNRADTGELFF

v_gene: TRBV7-2
d_gene: TRBD2
j_gene: TRBJ2-7
abundance: -
CDR3nt: TGTGCCAGCAGCTCTCTCCGCGGCAGTGAGCGGGAGGGCTACGAGCAGTACTTC
CDR3aa: CASSSLRGSEREGYEQYF

v_gene: TRBV5-1
d_gene: -
j_gene: TRBJ2-5
abundance: -
CDR3nt: TGCGCCAGCAGCTTTAGCCCGCAAGAGACCCAGTACTTC
CDR3aa: CASSFSPQETQYF

v_gene: TRBV18
d_gene: -
j_gene: TRBJ2-7
abundance: -
CDR3nt: TGTGCCAGCTCACCATCGATGCAGGGGCCCTACGAGCAGTACTTC
CDR3aa: CASSPSMQGPYEQYF

v_gene: TRBV15
d_gene: -
j_gene: TRBJ1-5
abundance: -
CDR3nt: TGTGCCACCAGCAGAGAACCGGGAAATCAGCCCCAGCATTTT
CDR3aa: CATSREPGNQPQHF

v_gene: TRBV30
d_gene: -
j_gene: TRBJ2-7
abundance: once
CDR3nt: TGTGCCTGGGCCGCCCGCTCCTACGAGCAGTACTTC
CDR3aa: CAWAARSYEQYF

v_gene: TRBV30
d_gene: -
j_gene: TRBJ1-1
abundance: -
CDR3nt: TGTGCCTGGAGTGTAAGTTTTATTCCAGGAGATGAAGCTTTCTTT
CDR3aa: CAWSVSFIPGDEAFF

v_gene: TRBV9
d_gene: TRBD2
j_gene: TRBJ2-3
abundance: -
CDR3nt: TGTGCCAGCAGCAAAGGGACTAGCGGGGGAACGGATACGCAGTATTTT
CDR3aa: CASSKGTSGGTDTQYF

v_gene: TRBV5-1
d_gene: -
j_gene: TRBJ2-2
abundance: few
CDR3nt: TGCGCCAGCAGCTGGGGAACGGGGGACCCCGGGGAGCTGTTTTTT
CDR3aa: CASSWGTGDPGELFF

v_gene: TRBV6-6
d_gene: -
j_gene: TRBJ2-1
abundance: medium-sized
CDR3nt: TGTGCCAGCAGCCTCGTTACTCACGGGGGCCGGGAAGCCCGCTACAATGAGCAGTTCTTC
CDR3aa: CASSLVTHGGREARYNEQFF

v_gene: TRBV15
d_gene: TRBD1
j_gene: TRBJ1-5
abundance: -
CDR3nt: TGTGCCACCAGCAGTGACAGGGTACTCAATCAGCCCCAGCATTTT
CDR3aa: CATSSDRVLNQPQHF

v_gene: TRBV2
d_gene: -
j_gene: TRBJ1-3
abundance: -
CDR3nt: TGTGCCAGCAGCCAAAGGGTAGGGGGCTCTGGAAACACCATATATTTT
CDR3aa: CASSQRVGGSGNTIYF

v_gene: TRBV7-8
d_gene: -
j_gene: TRBJ1-1
abundance: -
CDR3nt: TGTGCCAGCAGCGTGTCCGAGCTACACACTGAAGCTTTCTTT
CDR3aa: CASSVSELHTEAFF

v_gene: TRBV9
d_gene: -
j_gene: TRBJ1-6
abundance: once
CDR3nt: TGTGCCAGCAGCGTTGGACAGTTCAGAACCCACGATTCACCCCTCCACTTT
CDR3aa: CASSVGQFRTHDSPLHF

v_gene: TRBV24-1
d_gene: TRBD1
j_gene: TRBJ1-1
abundance: -
CDR3nt: TGTGCCACCAGTGATGGACAGGGGGCGCCGGACACTGAAGCTTTCTTT
CDR3aa: CATSDGQGAPDTEAFF

v_gene: TRBV5-1
d_gene: TRBD1
j_gene: TRBJ2-3
abundance: once
CDR3nt: TGCGCCAGCAGCTTGGAAGGGGACAGGGCTACAGATACGCAGTATTTT
CDR3aa: CASSLEGDRATDTQYF

v_gene: TRBV9
d_gene: -
j_gene: TRBJ2-7
abundance: -
CDR3nt: TGTGCCAGCAGCGTAGATCAGGGCTCCTACGAGCAGTACTTC
CDR3aa: CASSVDQGSYEQYF

v_gene: TRBV5-4
d_gene: TRBD2
j_gene: TRBJ2-5
abundance: -
CDR3nt: TGTGCCAGCAGCTTGGACCCGGGACTAGCGGGGGGGTTGAAAGAGACCCAGTACTTC
CDR3aa: CASSLDPGLAGGLKETQYF

v_gene: TRBV30
d_gene: TRBD1
j_gene: TRBJ1-6
abundance: -
CDR3nt: TGTGCCTGGAGTGATCAGACGACAGGGAATTCACCCCTCCACTTT
CDR3aa: CAWSDQTTGNSPLHF

v_gene: TRBV9
d_gene: TRBD2
j_gene: TRBJ2-7
abundance: -
CDR3nt: TGTGCCAGCAGCTCCACCGGGACTAGCGGTGCTGAGCAGTACTTC
CDR3aa: CASSSTGTSGAEQYF

v_gene: TRBV6-5
d_gene: -
j_gene: TRBJ1-5
abundance: -
CDR3nt: TGTGCCACCCAATACAGGTATGATCAGCCCCAGCATTTT
CDR3aa: CATQYRYDQPQHF

v_gene: TRBV18
d_gene: -
j_gene: TRBJ1-5
abundance: -
CDR3nt: TGTGCCAGCTCCCCTCAGGGGAGCAATCAGCCCCAGCATTTT
CDR3aa: CASSPQGSNQPQHF

v_gene: TRBV3-1/TRBV3-2
d_gene: -
j_gene: TRBJ2-1
abundance: -
CDR3nt: TGTGCCAGCAGCCGAACACGGACAGCATACAATGAGCAGTTCTTC
CDR3aa: CASSRTRTAYNEQFF

v_gene: TRBV11-2
d_gene: TRBD1
j_gene: TRBJ2-1
abundance: -
CDR3nt: TGTGCCAGCAGCTTAGAGATAGAACAGGGGGTGATAAATGAGCAGTTCTTC
CDR3aa: CASSLEIEQGVINEQFF

v_gene: TRBV5-1
d_gene: -
j_gene: TRBJ2-1
abundance: -
CDR3nt: TGCGCCAGCAGCTTGGCGGAGGGGGCGGATAATGAGCAGTTCTTC
CDR3aa: CASSLAEGADNEQFF

v_gene: TRBV29-1
d_gene: -
j_gene: TRBJ1-1
abundance: -
CDR3nt: TGCAGCGTTGATTTGGAAGGGGCGGTAAAGAGCACTGAAGCTTTCTTT
CDR3aa: CSVDLEGAVKSTEAFF

v_gene: TRBV30
d_gene: -
j_gene: TRBJ2-3
abundance: -
CDR3nt: TGTGCCTACGCGGGCACCACTAGCACAGATACGCAGTATTTT
CDR3aa: CAYAGTTSTDTQYF

v_gene: TRBV4-2
d_gene: TRBD2
j_gene: TRBJ2-3
abundance: once
CDR3nt: TGTGCCAGCAGCTCGGGACTAGCGGACACAGATACGCAGTATTTT
CDR3aa: CASSSGLADTDTQYF